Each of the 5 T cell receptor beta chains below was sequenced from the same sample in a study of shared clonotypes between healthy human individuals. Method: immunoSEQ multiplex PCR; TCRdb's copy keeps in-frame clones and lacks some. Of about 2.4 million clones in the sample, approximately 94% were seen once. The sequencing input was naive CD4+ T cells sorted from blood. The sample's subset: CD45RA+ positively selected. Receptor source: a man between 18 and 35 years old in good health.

Here the CDR3 reads CAVQIAGIAKNIQYF. Written as DNA, the CDR3 is TGTGCCGTTCAAATAGCGGGGATAGCCAAAAACATTCAGTACTTC. This chain uses TRBV7-9 with TRBJ2-4; 8 bases are a match to TRBD2. CDR1 is SEHNR, CDR2 FQNEAQ, per germline (reference sequence). There are 15 residues in the CDR3. The trim removed 11 bases at V and 0 bases at J, leaving 9 bases unmatched.

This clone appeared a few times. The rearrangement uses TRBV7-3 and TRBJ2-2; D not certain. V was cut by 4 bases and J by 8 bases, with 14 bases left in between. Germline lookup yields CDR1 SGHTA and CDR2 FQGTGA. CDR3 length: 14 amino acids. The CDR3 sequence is CASSSMGISGELFF. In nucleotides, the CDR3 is TGTGCCAGCAGCTCCATGGGGATCTCAGGGGAGCTGTTTTTT.

CDR3 residues: CASSLYSGGATVAAEQYF. In DNA form, the CDR3 reads TGCGCCAGCAGCTTGTATAGCGGGGGGGCTACTGTCGCGGCCGAGCAGTACTTC. The chain carries TRBV5-1 and TRBJ2-7; 11 nucleotides line up with TRBD2. This CDR3 is 18 amino acids long. Trimming at V came to 1 base and at J to 6 bases, leaving 15 bases not matched to a gene. CDR1 and CDR2 from the germline V gene are SGHRS and YFSETQ.

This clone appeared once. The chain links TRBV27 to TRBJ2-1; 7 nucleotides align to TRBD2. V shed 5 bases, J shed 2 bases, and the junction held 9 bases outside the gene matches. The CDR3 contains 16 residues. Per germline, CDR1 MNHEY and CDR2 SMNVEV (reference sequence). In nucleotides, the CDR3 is TGTGCCAGCAGTCCGGGACTACAATCTCCCTACAATGAGCAGTTCTTC. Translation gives CASSPGLQSPYNEQFF.

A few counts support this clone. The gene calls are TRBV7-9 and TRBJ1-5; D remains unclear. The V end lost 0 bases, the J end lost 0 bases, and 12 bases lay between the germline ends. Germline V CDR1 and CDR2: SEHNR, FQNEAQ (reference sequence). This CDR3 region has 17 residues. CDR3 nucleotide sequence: TGTGCCAGCAGCTTAGCGCCCGGGGATTATAGCAATCAGCCCCAGCATTTT. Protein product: CASSLAPGDYSNQPQHF. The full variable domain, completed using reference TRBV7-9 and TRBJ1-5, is DTGVSQNPRHKITKRGQNVTFRCDPISEHNRLYWYRQTLGQGPEFLTYFQNEAQLEKSRLLSDRFSAERPKGSFSTLEIQRTEQGDSAMYLCASSLAPGDYSNQPQHFGDGTRLSIL.